The 2 T cell receptor beta chains given below trace back to one sample, sequenced in a study of T cell responses to AZD1222 COVID-19 vaccine. TCRdb keeps only in-frame clones here, not all; method: immunoSEQ multiplex PCR. Of fewer than 85,000 clones in the sample, more than 90% were seen once. The source material was peripheral blood, sampled on day 0 of AZD1222 vaccination. Receptors originate from an adult in good health.

The rearrangement joins TRBV27 to TRBJ1-2, with D hard to call. This CDR3 region has 16 residues. Germline V gene lookup returns CDR1 MNHEY and CDR2 SMNVEV (reference sequence). The V and J ends lost 1 base and 4 bases respectively, with 16 bases between them. CDR3 sequence reads: CASSLLGLNAGYGYTF. The CDR3 nucleotides are TGTGCCAGCAGTTTATTGGGCTTAAATGCGGGCTATGGCTACACCTTC.

The count of this clone is one. CDR3 sequence reads: CASSPFPGQRPNTEAFF. The CDR3 nucleotides are TGTGCCAGCTCACCCTTCCCGGGACAGAGACCGAACACTGAAGCTTTCTTT. The chain employs TRBV18 and TRBJ1-1; TRBD1 matches 7 bases. This CDR3 is 17 amino acids long. After removal of 3 bases from V and 1 base from J, the junction contained 11 bases not matched to a gene. Germline loops: CDR1 KGHSH, CDR2 LQKENI.